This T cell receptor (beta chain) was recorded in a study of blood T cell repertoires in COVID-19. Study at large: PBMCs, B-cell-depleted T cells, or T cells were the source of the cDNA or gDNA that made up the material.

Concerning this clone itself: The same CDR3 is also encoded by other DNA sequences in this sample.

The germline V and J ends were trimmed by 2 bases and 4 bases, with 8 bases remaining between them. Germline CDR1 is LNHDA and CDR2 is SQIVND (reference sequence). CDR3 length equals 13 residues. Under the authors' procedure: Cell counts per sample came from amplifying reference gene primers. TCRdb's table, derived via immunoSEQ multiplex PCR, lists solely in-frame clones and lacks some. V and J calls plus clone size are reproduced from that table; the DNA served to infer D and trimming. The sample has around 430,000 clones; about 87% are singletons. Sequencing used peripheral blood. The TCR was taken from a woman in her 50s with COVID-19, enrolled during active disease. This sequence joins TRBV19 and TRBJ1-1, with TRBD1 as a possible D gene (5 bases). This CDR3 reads CASSIQGGTEAFF. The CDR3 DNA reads TGTGCCAGTAGTATACAGGGTGGCACTGAAGCTTTCTTT.